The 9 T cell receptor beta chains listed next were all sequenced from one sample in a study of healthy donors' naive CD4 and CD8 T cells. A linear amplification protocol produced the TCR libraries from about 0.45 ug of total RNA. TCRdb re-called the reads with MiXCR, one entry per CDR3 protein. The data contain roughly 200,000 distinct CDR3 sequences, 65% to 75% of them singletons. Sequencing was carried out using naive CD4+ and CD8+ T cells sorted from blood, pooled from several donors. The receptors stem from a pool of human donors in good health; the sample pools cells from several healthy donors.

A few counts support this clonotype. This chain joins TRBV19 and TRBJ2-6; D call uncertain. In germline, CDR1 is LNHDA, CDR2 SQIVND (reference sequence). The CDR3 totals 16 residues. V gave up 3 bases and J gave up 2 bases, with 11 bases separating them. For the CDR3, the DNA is TGTGCCAGTAGTATTGGGGTTCCGGCTGGGGCCAACGTCCTGACTTTC. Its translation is CASSIGVPAGANVLTF.

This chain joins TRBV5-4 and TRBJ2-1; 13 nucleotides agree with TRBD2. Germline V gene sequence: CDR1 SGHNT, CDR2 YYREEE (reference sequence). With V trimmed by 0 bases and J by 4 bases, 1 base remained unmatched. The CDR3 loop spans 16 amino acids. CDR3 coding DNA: TGTGCCAGCAGCTTGGCGGGACTAGCGGGATACAATGAGCAGTTCTTC. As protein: CASSLAGLAGYNEQFF.

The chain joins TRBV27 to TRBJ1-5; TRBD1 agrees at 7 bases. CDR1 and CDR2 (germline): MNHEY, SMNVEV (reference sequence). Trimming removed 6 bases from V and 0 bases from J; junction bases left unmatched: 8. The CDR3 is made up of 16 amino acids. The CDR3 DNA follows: TGTGCCAGCAGACCCGGGACAGCATATAGCAATCAGCCCCAGCATTTT. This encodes CASRPGTAYSNQPQHF.

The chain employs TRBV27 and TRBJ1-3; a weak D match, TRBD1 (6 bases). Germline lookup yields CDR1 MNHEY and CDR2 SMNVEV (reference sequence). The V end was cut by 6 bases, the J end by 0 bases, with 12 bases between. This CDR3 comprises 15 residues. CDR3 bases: TGTGCCAGCAGACAACAGGGCCCCTCTGGAAACACCATATATTTT. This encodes CASRQQGPSGNTIYF.

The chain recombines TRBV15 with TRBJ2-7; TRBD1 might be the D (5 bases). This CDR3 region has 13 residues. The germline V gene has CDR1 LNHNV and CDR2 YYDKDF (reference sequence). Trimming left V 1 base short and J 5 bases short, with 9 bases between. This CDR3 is CATSRAAGHEQYF. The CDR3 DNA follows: TGTGCCACCAGCAGAGCTGCAGGGCACGAGCAGTACTTC.

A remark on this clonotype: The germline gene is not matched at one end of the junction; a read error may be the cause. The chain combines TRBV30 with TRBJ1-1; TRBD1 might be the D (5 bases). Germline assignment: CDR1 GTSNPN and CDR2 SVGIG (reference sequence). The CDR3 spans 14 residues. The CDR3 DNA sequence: TGTGCCTGGAGTTCCGCGGGGAGGGGCACTGAAGCTTTCTTC. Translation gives CAWSSAGRGTEAFF.

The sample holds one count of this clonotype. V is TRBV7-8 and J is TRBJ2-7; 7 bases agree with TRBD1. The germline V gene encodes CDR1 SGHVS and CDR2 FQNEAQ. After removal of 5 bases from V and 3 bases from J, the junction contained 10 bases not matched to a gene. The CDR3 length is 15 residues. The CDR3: CASSLVRDRFYEQYF. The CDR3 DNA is TGTGCCAGCAGCCTCGTCCGGGACAGATTCTACGAGCAGTACTTC.

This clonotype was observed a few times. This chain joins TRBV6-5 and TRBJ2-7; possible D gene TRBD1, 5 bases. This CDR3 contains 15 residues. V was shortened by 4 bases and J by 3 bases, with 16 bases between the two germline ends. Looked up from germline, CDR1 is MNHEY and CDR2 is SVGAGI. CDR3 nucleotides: TGTGCCAGCAGTTCTGACAGCAGAGCCCTCTACGAGCAGTACTTC. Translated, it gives CASSSDSRALYEQYF.

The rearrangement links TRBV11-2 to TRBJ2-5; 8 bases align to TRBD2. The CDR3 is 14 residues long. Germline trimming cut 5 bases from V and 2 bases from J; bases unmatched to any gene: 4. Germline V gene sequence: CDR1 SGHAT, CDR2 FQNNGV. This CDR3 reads CASSRLARQETQYF. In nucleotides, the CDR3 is TGTGCCAGCAGCCGACTAGCGAGGCAAGAGACCCAGTACTTC.